This T cell receptor beta chain is from a study of identical twins. Germline V gene sequence: CDR1 DFQATT, CDR2 SNEGSKA (reference sequence). The CDR3 is 14 residues long. Trimming removed 1 base at V and 3 bases at J, with 13 bases between. A universal primer site was created by template switching, with the cDNA bearing unique molecular identifiers. TCRdb used MiXCR to reprocess the 5' RACE reads, holding one entry per CDR3 protein. The sample includes about 260,000 distinct CDR3 sequences, roughly 7% of them seen just once. Study-level results: Interpretation of the results relied on cross-sectional statistical analysis and not on following the same donors. There were fewer insertions in abundant cord blood beta clonotypes, but memory repertoires showed no such pattern. Recombination models fit unrelated individuals' TCR alpha sharing but underestimated twins'.

Points on this clonotype: Its specificity is not known.

This sample also belongs to another study, concerning yellow fever vaccine responses in identical twins.

The chain has TRBV20-1 and TRBJ2-7; the D is unclear. The sequencing sample was made of memory (CD45RO+) T cells sorted from blood. The origin of this receptor is a woman younger than 35 in good health. This CDR3 reads CSARVGSANYEQYF. Written as DNA, the CDR3 is TGCAGTGCTAGAGTCGGAAGCGCCAACTACGAGCAGTACTTC.